The text below deals with one T cell receptor (beta chain). The method was immunoSEQ multiplex PCR; TCRdb's version includes in-frame clones alone and lacks a portion of them. The sample lists about 150,000 clones; over 90% were seen once. The data originate from a study of cytomegalovirus exposure and HLA in healthy donors. Germline V lookup: CDR1 MDHEN, CDR2 SYDVKM. V gave up 6 bases and J gave up 5 bases, with 6 bases separating them. The CDR3 consists of 11 residues. Sequenced: PBMCs. The chain has TRBV28 and TRBJ2-3; D ambiguous. The TCR was taken from a man between 18 and 35 years old in good health and CMV-seropositive. The CDR3: CASSLRDTQYF. CDR3 sequence (DNA): TGTGCCAGCAGCCTCAGAGATACGCAGTATTTT.